This TCR beta chain was sequenced for a study of T cells in Graves' hyperthyroidism and ophthalmopathy. For the study at large: Peripheral blood was obtained at initial diagnosis, preceding any treatment.

Germline loops: CDR1 DFQATT, CDR2 SNEGSKA (reference sequence). CDR3 size: 13 residues. Trimming removed 6 bases from V and 1 base from J, with 12 bases in between. TCR beta CDR3 regions were amplified from RNA transcripts. RT-PCR in the first round (using the HTBI primer set) targeted the TCR CDR3. Using its own MiXCR run on the multiplex PCR reads, TCRdb lists one record per CDR3 protein. The sample contains about 180,000 distinct CDR3 sequences, approximately 15% of which appear only once. This clonotype was counted ten times or more. V gene TRBV20-1 combines with J gene TRBJ1-1; possibly TRBD1 for D (5 bases). Sequencing was performed on blood. The clonotype was recovered from a woman aged 50 to 60 with Graves' hyperthyroidism. The CDR3 region has the DNA TGCAGTGCGAGGGGCGGGGGGAACACTGAAGCTTTCTTT. Translated, it gives CSARGGGNTEAFF.